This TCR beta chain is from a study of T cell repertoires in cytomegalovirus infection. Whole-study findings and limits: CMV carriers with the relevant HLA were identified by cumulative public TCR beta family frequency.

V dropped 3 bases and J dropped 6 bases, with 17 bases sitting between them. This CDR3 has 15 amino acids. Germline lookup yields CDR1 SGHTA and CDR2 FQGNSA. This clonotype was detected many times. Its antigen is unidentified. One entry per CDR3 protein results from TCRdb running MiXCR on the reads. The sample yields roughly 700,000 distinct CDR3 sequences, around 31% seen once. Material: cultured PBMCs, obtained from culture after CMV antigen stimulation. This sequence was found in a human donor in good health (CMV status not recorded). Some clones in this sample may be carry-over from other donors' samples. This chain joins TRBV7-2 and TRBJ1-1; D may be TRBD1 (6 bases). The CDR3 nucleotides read TGTGCCAGCAGCTTGAATCGGGGGCTCAAGGCTGAAGCTTTCTTT. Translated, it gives CASSLNRGLKAEAFF.